This TCR beta chain was identified in a study of identical twins. Study-level results: The study found weaker excess twin sharing in beta out-of-frame sequences.

Healthy Caucasian individuals made up all the donors. There are a few counts of this clonotype. Its antigen is as yet unknown. TCRdb passed the 5' RACE reads through MiXCR, listing each CDR3 protein once. The repertoire holds about 450,000 distinct CDR3 sequences, with around 18% as singletons. This CDR3 has 14 residues. J gave up 6 bases and V 5 bases, and 4 bases lay outside the gene matches. CDR1 and CDR2 from the germline V gene are SEHNR and FQNEAQ (reference sequence). The TCR originated in a man in his fifties or sixties in good health. The sample consisted of naive T cells sorted from blood. This chain joins TRBV7-9 and TRBJ1-4; 9 nucleotides line up with TRBD1. The DNA for the CDR3 is TGTGCCAGCAGCACGCGGACAGGGGATGAAAAACTGTTTTTT. Amino acid sequence: CASSTRTGDEKLFF.